This T cell receptor (beta chain) appears in the sequencing data of a study of cytomegalovirus exposure and HLA in healthy donors. Study findings and constraints: Later on, analysis showed that most CMV-associated TCR beta chains appeared to be HLA-restricted. Most TCR sequences were uncommon, yet certain public TCRs appeared in many donors. A further, later analysis showed that HLA-associated TCR beta chains (compared with equally common others) were more clonally expanded. Using a false discovery rate of 0.05, a later analysis showed that roughly 16,000 TCR beta sequences were associated with HLA alleles.

The PCR had 60 Vbeta and 13 Jbeta primers. Sequencing was performed with immunoSEQ multiplex PCR; in TCRdb, only in-frame clones are kept and a portion is missing. Its table records about 160,000 clones. The CDR3 is made up of 14 amino acids. CDR1 and CDR2 from the germline V gene are MNHNS and SASEGT. V lost 6 bases, J lost 7 bases, and 19 bases lay in between. Concerning this clone itself: The antigen is not known.

The chain joins TRBV6-1 to TRBJ2-7; TRBD2 is a possible D gene (5 bases). The source material was PBMCs. The sequence came from a man aged 25-45 years in good health and CMV-seronegative. CDR3 nucleotide sequence: TGTGCCAGCAGAGACAACGGGCACACGGGGGAGCAGTACTTC. Translation: CASRDNGHTGEQYF.